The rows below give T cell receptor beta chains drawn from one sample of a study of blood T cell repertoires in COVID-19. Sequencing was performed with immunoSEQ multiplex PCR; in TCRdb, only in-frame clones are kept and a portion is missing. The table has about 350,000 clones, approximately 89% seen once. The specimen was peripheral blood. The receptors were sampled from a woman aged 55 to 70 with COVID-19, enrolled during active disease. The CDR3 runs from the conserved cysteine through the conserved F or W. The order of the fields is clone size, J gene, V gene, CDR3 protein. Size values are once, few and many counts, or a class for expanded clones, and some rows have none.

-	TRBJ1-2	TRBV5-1	CASSLGAGTTNYGYTF
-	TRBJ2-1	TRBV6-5	CASSLQENNEQFF
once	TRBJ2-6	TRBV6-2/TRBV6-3	CASSYFGQGSSGANVLTF
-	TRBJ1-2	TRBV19	CASSNIVGTGKKNYGYTF
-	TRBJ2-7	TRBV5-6	CASSSYWTSGGQGDEQYF
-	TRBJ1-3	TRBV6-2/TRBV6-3	CASSYSNRGGNTIYF
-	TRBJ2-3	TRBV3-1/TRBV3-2	CASSGSSWTSGGAWADTQYF
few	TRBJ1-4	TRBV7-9	CASSWDPAGEKLFF
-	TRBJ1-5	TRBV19	CASRNSGTGAKFYSNQPQHF
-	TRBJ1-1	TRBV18	CASSPLSVGNTEAFF
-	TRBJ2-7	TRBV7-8	CASSHATQATYEQYF
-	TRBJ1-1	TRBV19	CASSALGGDTEAFF
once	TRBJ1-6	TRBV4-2	CASSQDRSSYNSPLHF
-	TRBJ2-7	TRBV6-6	CASSRTGSGYEQYF
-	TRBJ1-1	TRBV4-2	CASSQTPIGRDSLNTEAFF
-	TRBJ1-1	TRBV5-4	CASSLDSNTEAFF
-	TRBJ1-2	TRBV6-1	CASSEALQGVRHGYTF
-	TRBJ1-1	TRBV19	CASSMGRMNTEAFF
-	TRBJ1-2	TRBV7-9	CASSLASRGKDGYTF
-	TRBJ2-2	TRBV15	CATSRGGTAGELFF
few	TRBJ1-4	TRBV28	CASRPRGSEKLFF
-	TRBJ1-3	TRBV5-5	CASSSVSGISGNTIYF
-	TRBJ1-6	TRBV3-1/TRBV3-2	CASSQYPGTDTSPLHF
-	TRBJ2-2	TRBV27	CASSLSPGQVGELFF
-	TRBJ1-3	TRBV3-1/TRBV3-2	CASSPSGNTIYF
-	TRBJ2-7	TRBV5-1	CASSTGDSLYEQYF
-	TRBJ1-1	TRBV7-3	CASSLDHRAGTEAFF
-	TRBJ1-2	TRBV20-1	CSASMAEAANYGYTF
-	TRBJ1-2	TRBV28	CASSLVAPVHGYTF
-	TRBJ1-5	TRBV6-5	CASSRGTGLNQPQHF
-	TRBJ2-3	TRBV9	CASSVDIAGGTDTQYF
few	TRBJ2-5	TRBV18	CASSLGQQETQYF